These T cell receptor beta chains were read from a single sample in a study of blood T cells in healthy people across ages. MiXCR, applied by TCRdb to the 5' RACE reads, yields one record per CDR3 protein. This sample has some 1,500,000 distinct CDR3 sequences, with approximately 43% found just once. Sequencing was carried out using blood. The receptors stem from a young woman in good health. Each CDR3 is given with its conserved first and last residue. D genes are given only for firm matches. Only part of the rows carry a size: once, few, many, or a class if the clone is expanded.

>TRBD1|TRBJ1-2|TRBV2|few
TGTGCCGGCGGGACAGGTCTTAACTATGGCTACACCTTC
CAGGTGLNYGYTF
>.|TRBJ2-7|TRBV12-3/TRBV12-4|few
TGTGCCAGCAGCTCGGGGGTCCACGAGCAGTACTTC
CASSSGVHEQYF
>TRBD2|TRBJ2-1|TRBV10-3|.
TGTGCCATCAGTGAGTCAGGGACTACTGTGGATGAGCAGTTCTTC
CAISESGTTVDEQFF
>.|TRBJ2-3|TRBV7-2|.
TGTGCCAGCAGCTTACGACGGGCCGTCACAGATACGCAGTATTTT
CASSLRRAVTDTQYF
>.|TRBJ2-3|TRBV7-9|.
TGTGCCAGCAGCTTAGTCGTGGGGGGCGGCACAGATACGCAGTATTTT
CASSLVVGGGTDTQYF
>.|TRBJ1-1|TRBV27|.
TGTGCCAGCAGCCTCGCAGGGGTCCCTGAAGCTTTCTTT
CASSLAGVPEAFF
>.|TRBJ2-3|TRBV11-2|few
TGTGCCAGCAGCTTAGGTGGGGGGGGCGTTTTTGATACGCAGTATTTT
CASSLGGGGVFDTQYF
>.|TRBJ2-4|TRBV15|.
TGTGCCACCAGCAGAGATCAAGGGGGTGGGAACATTCAGTACTTC
CATSRDQGGGNIQYF
>.|TRBJ2-7|TRBV27|few
TGTGCCAGCAGTTTCACCGGGACTGTAGAGCAGTACTTC
CASSFTGTVEQYF
>.|TRBJ2-6|TRBV2|.
TGTGCCAGCAGTGGTCAGGGTGGGGCCAACGTCCTGACTTTC
CASSGQGGANVLTF
>.|TRBJ1-6|TRBV2|.
TGTGCCAGCAGTCTCCAATTCGGGGATTCACCCCTCCACTTT
CASSLQFGDSPLHF
>.|TRBJ2-1|TRBV4-2|once
TGTGCCAGCAGCCAAGTTGGGGGAGGGGGCGGTGAGCAGTTCTTC
CASSQVGGGGGEQFF
>TRBD1|TRBJ1-2|TRBV20-1|.
TGCAGTGCCCTCGCCCCTAGGACAGGTTATGGCTACACCTTC
CSALAPRTGYGYTF
>.|TRBJ2-7|TRBV7-8|.
TGTGCCAGCAGCCCCGGGGCCGGGAATCTCAATGAGCAGTACTTC
CASSPGAGNLNEQYF
>.|TRBJ1-4|TRBV9|.
TGTGCCAGCAACGCACGGGACGTCACTAATGAAAAACTGTTTTTT
CASNARDVTNEKLFF
>.|TRBJ1-1|TRBV7-9|few
TGTGCCAGCAGCTTAGCGGGGCAGCTGAACACTGAAGCTTTCTTT
CASSLAGQLNTEAFF
>.|TRBJ2-1|TRBV29-1|many
TGCAGCGTTGAGGGGGTTAGCTCCTACAATGAGCAGTTCTTC
CSVEGVSSYNEQFF
>.|TRBJ2-5|TRBV15|once
TGTGCCACCAGCAGGGACCACGAGACCCAGTACTTC
CATSRDHETQYF
>.|TRBJ2-3|TRBV12-3/TRBV12-4|.
TGTGCCAGCAGTTTATTCCTAGCGAGTAGCACAGATACGCAGTATTTT
CASSLFLASSTDTQYF
>.|TRBJ2-4|TRBV6-5|few
TGTGCCAGCAGTCCGTACAGGGTGAAAGCCAAAAACATTCAGTACTTC
CASSPYRVKAKNIQYF
>.|TRBJ2-5|TRBV7-2|.
TGTGCCAGCAGCATGTACCAAGTGACCCAGTACTTC
CASSMYQVTQYF
>TRBD2|TRBJ2-3|TRBV20-1|few
TGCAGTGCTAGAATAGCTGGCGGGAGAGGAGATACGCAGTATTTT
CSARIAGGRGDTQYF
>.|TRBJ1-1|TRBV5-1|.
TGCGCCAGCAGCCCCGAGAGGGGCGGTACTGAAGCTTTCTTT
CASSPERGGTEAFF
>TRBD2|TRBJ2-3|TRBV10-3|.
TGTGCCACCTCTAGCGGGGCGGATACGCAGTATTTT
CATSSGADTQYF
>TRBD1|TRBJ1-2|TRBV12-3/TRBV12-4|.
TGTGCCAGCAGTCCTTCTTGGGACAGGGCCTATGGCTACACCTTC
CASSPSWDRAYGYTF
>.|TRBJ2-4|TRBV4-2|once
TGTGCCAGCAGCCCCTTGGTCGGAGTGAACATTCAGTACTTC
CASSPLVGVNIQYF
>TRBD1|TRBJ2-5|TRBV7-2|few
TGTGCCAGCACCGACCGGGGACAGGGGGCTGAGACCCAGTACTTC
CASTDRGQGAETQYF
>.|TRBJ2-3|TRBV29-1|.
TGCAGCGTTGAGGAGGCCACAGATACGCAGTATTTT
CSVEEATDTQYF
>TRBD2|TRBJ2-7|TRBV10-3|.
TGTGCCATCAGTGGGACTAGCGGGTCCCACGAGCAGTACTTC
CAISGTSGSHEQYF
>.|TRBJ2-7|TRBV7-2|many
TGTGCCAGCAGCTTGGGTCCGGTACCCTACGAGCAGTACTTC
CASSLGPVPYEQYF
>.|TRBJ2-4|TRBV6-5|many
TGTGCCAGCAGTTACTCCCCTTGGGCCAAAAACATTCAGTACTTC
CASSYSPWAKNIQYF
>.|TRBJ2-7|TRBV20-1|once
TGCAGTGCTGTCCGGGACCCCTACAATGAGCAGTACTTC
CSAVRDPYNEQYF
>.|TRBJ2-3|TRBV5-6|.
TGTGCCAGCAGCTTGAAGGGTTCAGGGAACCCAACAGATACGCAGTATTTT
CASSLKGSGNPTDTQYF
>.|TRBJ2-1|TRBV4-2|.
TGTGCCAGCAGCCAAGATCCGGCGGGTGGAACCTACAATGAGCAGTTCTTC
CASSQDPAGGTYNEQFF
>TRBD2|TRBJ2-7|TRBV28|.
TGTGCCAGCAGTCCCGGTAGCGGGGAGGCAGTTGACGAGCAGTACTTC
CASSPGSGEAVDEQYF
>.|TRBJ2-3|TRBV7-9|.
TGTGCCAGCAGCTTAGTAGGACAGACGGGAAATACGCAGTATTTT
CASSLVGQTGNTQYF
>.|TRBJ2-5|TRBV12-3/TRBV12-4|few
TGTGCCAGCAGTTTGATCAGTCCTCCCCAAGAGACCCAGTACTTC
CASSLISPPQETQYF
>TRBD1|TRBJ1-4|TRBV20-1|.
TGCAGTGCTAGAGGGGCTTCGAGGGGGCAAAGGAAGTATAATGAAAAACTGTTTTTT
CSARGASRGQRKYNEKLFF
>.|TRBJ1-6|TRBV20-1|.
TGCAGTGCTCCCCCGGACACCTACACTAGGGATTATTCACCCCTCCACTTT
CSAPPDTYTRDYSPLHF
>TRBD1|TRBJ1-2|TRBV29-1|few
TGCAGCGTTGACCGGACAGGGAACTATGGCTACACCTTC
CSVDRTGNYGYTF
>TRBD2|TRBJ2-3|TRBV5-1|.
TGCGCCAGCAGCTTGGAAGGTGCGGGAGTCCTTTCCCATACGCAGTATTTT
CASSLEGAGVLSHTQYF
>TRBD2|TRBJ2-3|TRBV20-1|few
TGCAGTGCTCCCGGGACTAGCGGGGGCACAGATACGCAGTATTTT
CSAPGTSGGTDTQYF
>TRBD2|TRBJ2-7|TRBV4-2|few
TGTGCCAGCAGCCACGGGCGGGAGGGCTACGAGCAGTACTTC
CASSHGREGYEQYF
>.|TRBJ2-5|TRBV24-1|.
TGTGCCACCAGTTACCTAGACAGGTACCAAGAGACCCAGTACTTC
CATSYLDRYQETQYF
>.|TRBJ2-5|TRBV2|few
TGTGCCAGCAGTGAAGCGCTGGGTTCTCTTGGGGAGACCCAGTACTTC
CASSEALGSLGETQYF
>TRBD1|TRBJ2-2|TRBV13|.
TGTGCCAGCAGCTTCGGGACAGGGTCCGTCGGGGAGCTGTTTTTT
CASSFGTGSVGELFF